This T cell receptor (beta chain) was profiled in a study of T cells in Graves' hyperthyroidism and ophthalmopathy. CDR1 DFQATT and CDR2 SNEGSKA come from the germline V gene (reference sequence). The CDR3 totals 13 residues. Ophthalmopathy patients had Clinical Activity Score at least 3, NOSPECS grade at least 4, duration under 3 months. Amplification targeted TCR beta CDR3 regions from RNA transcripts. First-round RT-PCR of the TCR CDR3 relied on the HTBI primer set. TCRdb itself ran the multiplex PCR reads through MiXCR, one entry per CDR3 protein. Of hundreds of thousands of distinct CDR3 sequences listed, around a fifth are singletons. This clonotype came up a few times. Its matching antigen is unknown. Points from the study as a whole: The authors' 13 V-J model separated ophthalmopathy from stable hyperthyroidism. Model-based prediction identified ophthalmopathy a median around seven months prior to its onset. Most thyroid clonotypes that were expanded above 0.001 also turned up in blood.

Sequencing used blood. This TCR derives from a woman in her 70s with Graves' ophthalmopathy. The rearrangement links TRBV20-1 to TRBJ2-1; 7 nucleotides match TRBD2. The DNA of the CDR3 is TGCAGGCCGTTGAGCGGGGTTAACAATGAGCAGTTCTTC. The encoded protein is CRPLSGVNNEQFF.